What follows is one TCR beta chain and its context. The data are from a study of blood T cell repertoires in COVID-19. In the study overall: Nucleic acid was either cDNA or gDNA, and it came from T cells, B-cell-depleted T cells, or PBMCs.

Authors' analysis steps: Nucleated cell counts were estimated from reference gene primer amplification. Some clones are missing from TCRdb's copy, which holds only in-frame ones; the method was immunoSEQ multiplex PCR. V, J and clone size were drawn from that table, and D and trimming were deduced from the DNA. The sample carries about 270,000 clones, about 86% recorded once. The CDR3 has 16 residues. J was trimmed by 8 bases and V by 6 bases; bases with no gene match: 13. Germline values: CDR1 LGHDT, CDR2 YNNKEL (reference sequence). Sequencing was carried out using peripheral blood. The chain carries TRBV3-1 (or the pseudogene TRBV3-2) and TRBJ1-2; 12 nucleotides line up with TRBD1. The clonotype was recovered from a man at least 80 years old with acute or convalescent COVID-19. The CDR3 region has the DNA TGTGCCAGCAGGGCCGGGACAGGGGGCGCGGTGGAGGGCTACACCTTC. Its protein is CASRAGTGGAVEGYTF.